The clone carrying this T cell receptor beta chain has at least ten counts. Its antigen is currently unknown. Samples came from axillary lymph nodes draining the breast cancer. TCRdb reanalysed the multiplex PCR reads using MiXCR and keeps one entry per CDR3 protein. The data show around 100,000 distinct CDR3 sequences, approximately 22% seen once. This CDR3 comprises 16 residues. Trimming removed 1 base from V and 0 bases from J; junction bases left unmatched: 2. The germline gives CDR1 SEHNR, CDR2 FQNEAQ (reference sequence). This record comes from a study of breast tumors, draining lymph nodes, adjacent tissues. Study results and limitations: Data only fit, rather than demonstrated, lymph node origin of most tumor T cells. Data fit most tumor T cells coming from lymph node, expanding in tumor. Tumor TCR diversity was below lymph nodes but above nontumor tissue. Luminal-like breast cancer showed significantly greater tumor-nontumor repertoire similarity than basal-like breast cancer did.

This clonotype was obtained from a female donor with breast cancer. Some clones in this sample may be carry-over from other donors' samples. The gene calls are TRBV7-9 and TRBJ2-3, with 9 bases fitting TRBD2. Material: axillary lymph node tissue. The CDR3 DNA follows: TGTGCCAGCAGCTTAGGACTAGCGGAGAGCACAGATACGCAGTATTTT. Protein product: CASSLGLAESTDTQYF.